This TCR beta chain emerged from a study of molecular identifiers for immune sequencing clone quantification. Study-wide background: Four of five RNA aliquots from approximately 22,000 or 94,000 naive CD8 T cells were sequenced.

TCRdb called the PCR reads again in MiXCR, with one record for every CDR3 protein. Of some 320,000 distinct CDR3 sequences listed, around a fifth are singletons. CDR3 length equals 18 residues. Germline lookup yields CDR1 SNHLY and CDR2 FYNNEI. J was trimmed by 0 bases and V by 0 bases; bases with no gene match: 4. This clonotype was found many times. The source is a human donor in good health. Some libraries in this study had Jurkat cell RNA spiked in. Sequences were obtained from naive CD8+ T cells from blood, with Jurkat cell RNA spiked in. The subset here: FACS-sorted CD8+CD4-CCR7+CD45RA+ naive T cells. The chain links TRBV2 to TRBJ2-6; 8 bases agree with TRBD1. The CDR3, as DNA: TGTGCCAGCAGTGAAGCCTGGACAGGGCACTCTGGGGCCAACGTCCTGACTTTC. This translates into CASSEAWTGHSGANVLTF.